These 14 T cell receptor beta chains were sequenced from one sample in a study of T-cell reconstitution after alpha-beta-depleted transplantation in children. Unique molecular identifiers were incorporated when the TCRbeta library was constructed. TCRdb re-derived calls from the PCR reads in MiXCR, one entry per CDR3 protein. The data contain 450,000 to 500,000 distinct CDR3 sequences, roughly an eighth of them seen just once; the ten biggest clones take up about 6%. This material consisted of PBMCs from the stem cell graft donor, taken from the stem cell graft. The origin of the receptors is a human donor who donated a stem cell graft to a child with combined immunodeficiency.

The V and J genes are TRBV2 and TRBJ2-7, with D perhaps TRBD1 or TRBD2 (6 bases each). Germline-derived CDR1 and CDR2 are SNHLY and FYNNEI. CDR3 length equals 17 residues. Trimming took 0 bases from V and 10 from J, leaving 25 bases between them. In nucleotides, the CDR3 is TGTGCCAGCAGTGAAGCGCGGACGGGGGAACAGGGAGTTCATCAGTACTTC. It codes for CASSEARTGEQGVHQYF.

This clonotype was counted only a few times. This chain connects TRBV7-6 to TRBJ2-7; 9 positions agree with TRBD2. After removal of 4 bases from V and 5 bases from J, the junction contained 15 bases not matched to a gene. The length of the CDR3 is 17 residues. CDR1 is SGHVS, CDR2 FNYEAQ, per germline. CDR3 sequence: CASSWAPPGLAQDEQYF. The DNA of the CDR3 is TGTGCCAGCAGCTGGGCCCCCCCGGGACTAGCACAAGACGAGCAGTACTTC.

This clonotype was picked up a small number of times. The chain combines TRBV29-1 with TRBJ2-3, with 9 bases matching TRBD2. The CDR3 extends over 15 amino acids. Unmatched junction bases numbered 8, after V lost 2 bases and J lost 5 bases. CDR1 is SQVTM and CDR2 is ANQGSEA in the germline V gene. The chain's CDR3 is CSVEKAGGGLDTQYF. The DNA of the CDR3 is TGCAGCGTTGAAAAAGCGGGAGGAGGTTTAGATACGCAGTATTTT.

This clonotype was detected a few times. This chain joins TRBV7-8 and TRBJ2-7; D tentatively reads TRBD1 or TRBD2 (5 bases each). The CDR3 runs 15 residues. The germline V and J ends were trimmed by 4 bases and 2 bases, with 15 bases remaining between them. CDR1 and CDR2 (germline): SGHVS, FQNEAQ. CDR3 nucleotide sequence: TGTGCCAGCAGCTCAACGGGACGGTTAGCCTACGAGCAGTACTTC. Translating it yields CASSSTGRLAYEQYF.

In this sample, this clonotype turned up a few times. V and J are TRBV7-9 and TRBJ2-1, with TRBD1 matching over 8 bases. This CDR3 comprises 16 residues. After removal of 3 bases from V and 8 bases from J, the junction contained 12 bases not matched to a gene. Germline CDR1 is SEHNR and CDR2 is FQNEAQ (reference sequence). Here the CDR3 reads CASSFSTGGARDEQFF. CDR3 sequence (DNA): TGTGCCAGCAGCTTTTCTACAGGGGGAGCTCGCGATGAGCAGTTCTTC.

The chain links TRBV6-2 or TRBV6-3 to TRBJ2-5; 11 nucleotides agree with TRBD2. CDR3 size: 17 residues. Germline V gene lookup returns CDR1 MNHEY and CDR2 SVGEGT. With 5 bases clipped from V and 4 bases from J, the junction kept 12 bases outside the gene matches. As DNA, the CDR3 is TGTGCCAGCAGTCGCATAGCGGGAGGGCCTGACGGAGAGACCCAGTACTTC. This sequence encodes CASSRIAGGPDGETQYF.

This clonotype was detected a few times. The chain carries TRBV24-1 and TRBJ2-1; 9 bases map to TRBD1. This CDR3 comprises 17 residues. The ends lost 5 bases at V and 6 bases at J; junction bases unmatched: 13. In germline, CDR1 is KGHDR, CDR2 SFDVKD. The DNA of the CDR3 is TGTGCCACCAGTGCCCACCCCGGGACAGGGCTTCGCAATGAGCAGTTCTTC. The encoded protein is CATSAHPGTGLRNEQFF.

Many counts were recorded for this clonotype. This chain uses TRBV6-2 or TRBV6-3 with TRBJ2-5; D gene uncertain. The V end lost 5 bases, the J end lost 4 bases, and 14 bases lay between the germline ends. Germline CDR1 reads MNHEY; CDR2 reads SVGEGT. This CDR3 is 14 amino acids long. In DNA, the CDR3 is TGTGCCAGCAGTCCAAGCCTGTGGGGAGAGACCCAGTACTTC. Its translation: CASSPSLWGETQYF.

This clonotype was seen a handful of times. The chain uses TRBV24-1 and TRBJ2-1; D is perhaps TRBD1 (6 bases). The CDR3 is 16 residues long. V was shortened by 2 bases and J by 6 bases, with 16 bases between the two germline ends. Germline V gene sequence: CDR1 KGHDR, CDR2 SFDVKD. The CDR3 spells CATSDSTGTNRNEQFF. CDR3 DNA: TGTGCCACCAGTGATTCGACCGGGACAAATCGCAATGAGCAGTTCTTC.

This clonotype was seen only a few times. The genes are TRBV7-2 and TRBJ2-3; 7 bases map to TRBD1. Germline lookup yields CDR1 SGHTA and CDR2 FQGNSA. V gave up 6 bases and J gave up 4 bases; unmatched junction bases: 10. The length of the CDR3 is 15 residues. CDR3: CASRRNTGTADTQYF. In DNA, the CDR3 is TGTGCCAGCAGACGAAACACAGGGACAGCAGATACGCAGTATTTT.

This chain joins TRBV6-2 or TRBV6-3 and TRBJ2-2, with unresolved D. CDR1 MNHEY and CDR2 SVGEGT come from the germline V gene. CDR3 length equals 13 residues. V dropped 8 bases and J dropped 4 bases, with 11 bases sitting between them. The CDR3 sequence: CASRPGPTGELFF. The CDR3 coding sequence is TGTGCCAGCCGTCCCGGTCCCACCGGGGAGCTGTTTTTT.

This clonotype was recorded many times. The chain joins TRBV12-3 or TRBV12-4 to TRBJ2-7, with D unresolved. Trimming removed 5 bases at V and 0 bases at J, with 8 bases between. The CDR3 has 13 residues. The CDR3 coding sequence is TGTGCCAGCAGTATGACGGCCTCCTACGAGCAGTACTTC. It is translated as CASSMTASYEQYF.

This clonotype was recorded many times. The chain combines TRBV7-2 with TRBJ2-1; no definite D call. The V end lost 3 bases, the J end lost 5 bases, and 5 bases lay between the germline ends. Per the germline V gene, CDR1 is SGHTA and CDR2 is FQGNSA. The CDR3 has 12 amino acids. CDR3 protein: CASSFHNNEQFF. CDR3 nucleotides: TGTGCCAGCAGCTTTCACAACAATGAGCAGTTCTTC.

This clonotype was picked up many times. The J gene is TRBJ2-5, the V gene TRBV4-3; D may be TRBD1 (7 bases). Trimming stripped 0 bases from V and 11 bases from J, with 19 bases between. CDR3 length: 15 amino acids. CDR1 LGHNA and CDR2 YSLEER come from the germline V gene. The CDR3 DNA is TGCGCCAGCAGCCAAGATCGGGGGACGAGGGACAGTCAGTACTTC. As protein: CASSQDRGTRDSQYF.